Listed below are T cell receptor beta chains from one sample, sequenced in a study of beta chain features in type 1 diabetes. TCRdb's copy holds only in-frame clones and misses some; the assay was immunoSEQ multiplex PCR. The data show about 930,000 clones, roughly 15% seen once. Sequenced material: naive CD4+ T cells from blood. The receptor set was obtained from a woman aged 18 to 35 in good health. Each CDR3 is given with its conserved first and last residue. A D gene is named only where the DNA matches it firmly. Some rows mark clone size as missing; the rest say once, few, many or name a class of expanded clone.

V	length	size	D	J	CDR3	DNA
TRBV19	15	.	TRBD1	TRBJ2-1	CASRNPGQARNEQFF	TGTGCCAGTAGAAATCCAGGACAGGCTCGCAATGAGCAGTTCTTC
TRBV28	12	few	.	TRBJ2-1	CASSSREGEQFF	TGTGCCAGCAGCTCCAGGGAAGGTGAGCAGTTCTTC
TRBV5-5	13	.	.	TRBJ1-5	CASRKSGDQPQHF	TGTGCCAGCAGAAAATCAGGGGATCAGCCCCAGCATTTT
TRBV11-1	14	few	.	TRBJ1-1	CASSLAPANTEAFF	TGTGCCAGCAGCTTAGCTCCAGCGAACACTGAAGCTTTCTTT
TRBV29-1	16	few	.	TRBJ2-1	CSVVRPSGRRNNEQFF	TGCAGCGTTGTAAGGCCCTCAGGGCGGCGAAACAATGAGCAGTTCTTC
TRBV7-2	15	few	.	TRBJ2-1	CASRRVGGDHNEQFF	TGTGCCAGCAGGCGGGTGGGCGGGGACCACAATGAGCAGTTCTTC
TRBV28	14	.	.	TRBJ2-7	CASRGGNPPYEQYF	TGTGCCAGCAGGGGCGGGAATCCACCTTACGAGCAGTACTTC
TRBV5-1	15	.	.	TRBJ2-7	CASSLGGYGSYEQYF	TGCGCCAGCAGCTTAGGGGGTTATGGCAGCTACGAGCAGTACTTC
TRBV5-1	12	.	.	TRBJ2-1	CASSLRYNEQFF	TGCGCCAGCAGCTTGCGCTACAATGAGCAGTTCTTC
TRBV4-3	19	few	.	TRBJ2-1	CASSQDLVAGTSSYNEQFF	TGCGCCAGCAGCCAAGATTTAGTGGCGGGAACTAGCTCCTACAATGAGCAGTTCTTC
TRBV19	17	few	.	TRBJ1-5	CASSISHRGGGNQPQHF	TGTGCCAGTAGTATTTCTCATCGGGGTGGGGGCAATCAGCCCCAGCATTTT
TRBV4-2	16	few	TRBD1	TRBJ1-1	CASSRSGTGLNTEAFF	TGTGCCAGCAGCCGATCCGGGACAGGGCTGAACACTGAAGCTTTCTTT
TRBV5-4	14	few	TRBD1	TRBJ2-5	CASSFTGGGETQYF	TGTGCCAGCAGCTTCACAGGGGGAGGAGAGACCCAGTACTTC
TRBV10-3	13	few	.	TRBJ1-2	CATQLQVGYGYTF	TGTGCCACCCAGCTTCAGGTCGGCTATGGCTACACCTTC
TRBV29-1	13	few	.	TRBJ1-5	CSAVVARGQPQHF	TGCAGCGCCGTTGTAGCGCGCGGTCAGCCCCAGCATTTT
TRBV19	16	few	.	TRBJ2-2	CASSIEQTSWFGELFF	TGTGCCAGTAGTATAGAACAAACTAGCTGGTTCGGGGAGCTGTTTTTT
TRBV28	15	.	TRBD2	TRBJ2-1	CASSLFFSVGGEQFF	TGTGCCAGCAGCCTATTCTTTTCGGTGGGAGGGGAGCAGTTCTTC
TRBV28	12	.	.	TRBJ2-7	CASSLHIYEQYF	TGTGCCAGCAGTTTACACATCTACGAGCAGTACTTC
TRBV6-1	13	few	.	TRBJ2-3	CASSDGLPDTQYF	TGTGCCAGCAGTGACGGTCTCCCAGATACGCAGTATTTT
TRBV20-1	11	.	.	TRBJ2-1	CSARDTNEQFF	TGCAGTGCTAGAGATACCAATGAGCAGTTCTTC
TRBV4-3	16	once	TRBD1	TRBJ2-1	CASSQDLNGQGNEQFF	TGCGCCAGCAGCCAAGATCTCAACGGACAGGGCAATGAGCAGTTCTTC
TRBV5-4	16	few	.	TRBJ1-4	CASSLGGKSTNEKLFF	TGTGCCAGCAGCTTGGGAGGGAAATCAACTAATGAAAAACTGTTTTTT
TRBV5-4	15	few	TRBD1	TRBJ2-7	CASSFGGQGGGEQYF	TGTGCCAGCAGCTTTGGGGGACAGGGAGGAGGGGAGCAGTACTTC
TRBV21-1	14	many	.	TRBJ2-1	CASSVWFGNNEQFF	TGTGCCAGCAGCGTCTGGTTTGGAAACAATGAGCAGTTCTTC
TRBV18	16	.	.	TRBJ2-1	CASSPPRQSSYNEQFF	TGTGCCAGCTCACCACCTAGGCAGAGCTCCTACAATGAGCAGTTCTTC
TRBV5-1	16	.	.	TRBJ2-2	CASSLGLGIDTGELFF	TGCGCCAGCAGCTTGGGGTTAGGGATCGACACCGGGGAGCTGTTTTTT
TRBV11-2	16	.	TRBD2	TRBJ2-4	CASSPPQTSGKNIQYF	TGTGCCAGCAGCCCACCCCAAACTAGCGGTAAAAACATTCAGTACTTC
TRBV18	17	.	TRBD1	TRBJ2-1	CASSPFYGGQVDNEQFF	TGTGCCAGCTCACCATTCTACGGCGGACAGGTGGACAATGAGCAGTTCTTC
TRBV6-6	13	few	.	TRBJ1-4	CASTYVDNEKLFF	TGTGCCAGCACCTACGTAGACAATGAAAAACTGTTTTTT
TRBV19	14	.	.	TRBJ1-2	CASSIDQGRDGYTF	TGTGCCAGTAGTATCGACCAGGGGCGTGATGGCTACACCTTC
TRBV11-2	15	.	.	TRBJ2-6	CASSSGRSGANVLTF	TGTGCCAGCAGCTCGGGACGGTCTGGGGCCAACGTCCTGACTTTC
TRBV5-6	15	.	.	TRBJ1-5	CASSLGGRGGRPQHF	TGTGCCAGCAGCTTAGGCGGTCGGGGGGGACGGCCCCAGCATTTT
TRBV5-1	13	.	.	TRBJ1-1	CASRLGKSTEAFF	TGCGCCAGCAGGCTAGGGAAGTCGACTGAAGCTTTCTTT
TRBV7-2	13	.	.	TRBJ1-4	CASSAQRNEKLFF	TGTGCCAGCAGCGCCCAGAGAAATGAAAAACTGTTTTTT
TRBV4-3	15	.	.	TRBJ2-2	CASSRGPGGAGELFF	TGCGCCAGCAGCCGGGGGCCTGGCGGAGCCGGGGAGCTGTTTTTT
TRBV2	16	.	TRBD2	TRBJ2-5	CATGRGSPYLQETQYF	TGTGCCACAGGGCGGGGGAGCCCTTACCTCCAAGAGACCCAGTACTTC
TRBV18	15	.	.	TRBJ1-1	CASSPRDSVNTEAFF	TGTGCCAGCTCACCCCGAGACAGCGTGAACACTGAAGCTTTCTTT